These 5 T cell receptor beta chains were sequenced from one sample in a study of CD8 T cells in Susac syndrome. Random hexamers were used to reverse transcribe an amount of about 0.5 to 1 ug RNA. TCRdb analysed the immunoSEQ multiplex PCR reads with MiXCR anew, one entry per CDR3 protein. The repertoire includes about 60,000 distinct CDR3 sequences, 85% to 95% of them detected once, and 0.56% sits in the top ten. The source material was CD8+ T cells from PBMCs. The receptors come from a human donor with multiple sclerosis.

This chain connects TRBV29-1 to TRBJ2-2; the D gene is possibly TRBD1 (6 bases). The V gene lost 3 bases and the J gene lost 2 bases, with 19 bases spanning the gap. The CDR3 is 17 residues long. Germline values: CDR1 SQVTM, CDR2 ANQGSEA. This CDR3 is CSVDLAGTSSNTGELFF. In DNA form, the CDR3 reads TGCAGCGTTGATCTCGCTGGGACATCTTCAAACACCGGGGAGCTGTTTTTT.

CDR3 nucleotide sequence: TGTGCCAGCAGCCAAGAGATTAGCGGGGGCGGCGTGGAGACCCAGTACTTC. The encoded protein is CASSQEISGGGVETQYF. V usage is TRBV3-1 and J usage is TRBJ2-5; 9 bases fit TRBD2. The CDR3 consists of 17 residues. V dropped 0 bases and J dropped 5; count of bases not matched to a gene: 10. Per germline, CDR1 LGHDT and CDR2 YNNKEL (reference sequence).

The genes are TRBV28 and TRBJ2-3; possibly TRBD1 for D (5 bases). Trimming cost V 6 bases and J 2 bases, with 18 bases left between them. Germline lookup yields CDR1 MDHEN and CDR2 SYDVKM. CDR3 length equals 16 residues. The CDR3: CASSPRTIITTDTQYF. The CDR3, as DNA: TGTGCCAGCAGCCCCAGGACAATAATCACCACAGATACGCAGTATTTT.

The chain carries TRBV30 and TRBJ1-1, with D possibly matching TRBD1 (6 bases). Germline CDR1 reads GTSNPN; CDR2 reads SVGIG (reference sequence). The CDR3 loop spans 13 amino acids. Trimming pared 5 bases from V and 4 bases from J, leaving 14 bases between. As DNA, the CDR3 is TGTGCCTGGCGATACACAGGGTCCACTGAAGCTTTCTTT. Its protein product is CAWRYTGSTEAFF.

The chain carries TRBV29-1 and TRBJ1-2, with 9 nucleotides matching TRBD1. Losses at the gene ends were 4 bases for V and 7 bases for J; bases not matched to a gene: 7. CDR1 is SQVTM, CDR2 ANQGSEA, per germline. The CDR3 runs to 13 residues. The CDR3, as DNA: TGCAGCGTTGTAGGGACAGGGTTTTTTGGCTACACCTTC. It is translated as CSVVGTGFFGYTF. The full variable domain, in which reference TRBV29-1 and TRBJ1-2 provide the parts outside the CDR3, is SAVISQKPSRDICQRGTSLTIQCQVDSQVTMMFWYRQQPGQSLTLIATANQGSEATYESGFVIDKFPISRPNLTFSTLTVSNMSPEDSSIYLCSVVGTGFFGYTFGSGTRLTVV.